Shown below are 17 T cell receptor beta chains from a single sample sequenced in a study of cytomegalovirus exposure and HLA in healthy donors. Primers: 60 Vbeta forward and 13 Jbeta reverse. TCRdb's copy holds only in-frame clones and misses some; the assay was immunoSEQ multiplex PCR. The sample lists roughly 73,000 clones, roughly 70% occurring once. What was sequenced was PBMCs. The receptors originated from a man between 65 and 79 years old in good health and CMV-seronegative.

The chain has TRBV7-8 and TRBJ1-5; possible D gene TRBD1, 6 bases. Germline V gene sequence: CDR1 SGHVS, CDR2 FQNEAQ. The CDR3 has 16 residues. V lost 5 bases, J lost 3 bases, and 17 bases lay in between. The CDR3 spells CASSPEQGRNNQPQHF. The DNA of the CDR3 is TGTGCCAGCAGCCCGGAGCAGGGGCGGAACAATCAGCCCCAGCATTTT.

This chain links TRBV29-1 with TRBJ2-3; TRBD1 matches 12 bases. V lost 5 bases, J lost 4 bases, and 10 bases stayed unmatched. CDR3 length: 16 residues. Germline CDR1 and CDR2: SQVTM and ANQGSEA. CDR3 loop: CSVRYAGTGGADTQYF. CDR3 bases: TGCAGCGTTCGCTATGCCGGGACAGGGGGCGCAGATACGCAGTATTTT.

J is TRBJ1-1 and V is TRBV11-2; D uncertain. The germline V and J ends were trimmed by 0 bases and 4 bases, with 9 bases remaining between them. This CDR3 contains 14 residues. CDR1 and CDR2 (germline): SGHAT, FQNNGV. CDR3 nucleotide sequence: TGTGCCAGCAGCTTAGATGCCAGAGGCACTGAAGCTTTCTTT. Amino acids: CASSLDARGTEAFF.

This CDR3 reads CASSLRYPNTGELFF. The CDR3 coding sequence is TGCGCCAGCAGCTTGCGCTACCCGAACACCGGGGAGCTGTTTTTT. The chain joins TRBV5-1 to TRBJ2-2; D ambiguous. CDR3 length equals 15 residues. From germline, CDR1 is SGHRS and CDR2 YFSETQ. Trimming shortened V by 1 base and J by 0 bases, and 7 bases separated the two germline ends. The full variable domain, rest sourced from reference TRBV5-1 and TRBJ2-2, is KAGVTQTPRYLIKTRGQQVTLSCSPISGHRSVSWYQQTPGQGLQFLFEYFSETQRNKGNFPGRFSGRQFSNSRSEMNVSTLELGDSALYLCASSLRYPNTGELFFGEGSRLTVL.

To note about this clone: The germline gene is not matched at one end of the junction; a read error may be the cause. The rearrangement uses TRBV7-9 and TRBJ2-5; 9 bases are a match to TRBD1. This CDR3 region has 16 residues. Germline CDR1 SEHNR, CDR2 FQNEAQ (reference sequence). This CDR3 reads CSSSLPWDRAQETQYF. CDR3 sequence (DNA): TGTTCCAGCAGCTTACCCTGGGACAGGGCCCAAGAGACCCAGTACTTC.

The CDR3, as DNA: TGTGCCAGCAGCTCGGGGACAGGGTACACCGGGGAGCTGTTTTTT. This encodes CASSSGTGYTGELFF. The V and J genes are TRBV11-2 and TRBJ2-2; 9 positions agree with TRBD1. Germline CDR1 SGHAT, CDR2 FQNNGV. J lost 3 bases, V lost 4 bases, and 3 bases had no gene match. The CDR3 consists of 15 residues. Full variable domain (rest looked up from reference TRBV11-2 and TRBJ2-2): EAGVAQSPRYKIIEKRQSVAFWCNPISGHATLYWYQQILGQGPKLLIQFQNNGVVDDSQLPKDRFSAERLKGVDSTLKIQPAKLEDSAVYLCASSSGTGYTGELFFGEGSRLTVL.

CDR3 sequence reads: CASSGTRGRSGELFF. The CDR3, as DNA: TGTGCCAGCAGTGGGACTAGGGGGAGGAGCGGGGAGCTGTTTTTT. The chain is built from TRBV7-2 and TRBJ2-2; 8 bases agree with TRBD2. The CDR3 length is 15 residues. Germline trimming cut 6 bases from V and 7 bases from J; bases unmatched to any gene: 10. Germline loops: CDR1 SGHTA, CDR2 FQGNSA.

DNA for the CDR3: TGTGCCAGCTCACCAGACAGTCAAGAGACCCAGTACTTC. This gives the protein CASSPDSQETQYF. The chain joins TRBV18 to TRBJ2-5; D might be TRBD1 (5 bases). The CDR3 covers 13 residues. V shed 2 bases and J shed 2 bases, with 6 bases lying between them. CDR1 and CDR2 (germline): KGHSH, LQKENI.

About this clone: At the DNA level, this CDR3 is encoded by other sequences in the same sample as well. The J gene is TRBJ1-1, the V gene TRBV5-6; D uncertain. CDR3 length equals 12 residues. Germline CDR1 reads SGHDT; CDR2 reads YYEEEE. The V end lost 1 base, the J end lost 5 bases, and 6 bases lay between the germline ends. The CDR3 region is CASSLRGTEAFF. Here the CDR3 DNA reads TGTGCCAGCAGCTTGCGCGGTACTGAAGCTTTCTTT.

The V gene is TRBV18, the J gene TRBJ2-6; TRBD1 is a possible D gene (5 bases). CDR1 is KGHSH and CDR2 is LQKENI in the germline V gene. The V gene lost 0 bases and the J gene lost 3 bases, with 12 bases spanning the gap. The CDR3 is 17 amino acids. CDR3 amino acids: CASSPPGRVGGANVLTF. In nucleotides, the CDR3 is TGTGCCAGCTCACCACCTGGCAGGGTAGGTGGGGCCAACGTCCTGACTTTC.

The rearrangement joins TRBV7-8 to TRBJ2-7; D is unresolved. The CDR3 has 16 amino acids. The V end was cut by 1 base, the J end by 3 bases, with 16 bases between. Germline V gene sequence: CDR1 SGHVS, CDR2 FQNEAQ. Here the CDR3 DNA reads TGTGCCAGCAGCTTAGTTGCGGCAGACCACCGCTACGAGCAGTACTTC. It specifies CASSLVAADHRYEQYF.

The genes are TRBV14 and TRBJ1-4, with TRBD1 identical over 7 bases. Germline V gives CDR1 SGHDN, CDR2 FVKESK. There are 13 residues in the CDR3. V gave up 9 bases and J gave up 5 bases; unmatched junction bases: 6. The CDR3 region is CARTGTENEKLFF. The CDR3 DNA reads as TGTGCCAGAACCGGGACAGAGAATGAAAAACTGTTTTTT.

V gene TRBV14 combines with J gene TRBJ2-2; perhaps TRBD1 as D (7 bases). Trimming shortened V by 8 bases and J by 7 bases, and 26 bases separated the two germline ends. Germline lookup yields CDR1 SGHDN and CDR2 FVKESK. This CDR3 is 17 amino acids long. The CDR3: CASRRGFGRGDGGELFF. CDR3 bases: TGTGCCAGCCGAAGAGGGTTCGGCAGGGGGGACGGCGGGGAGCTGTTTTTT.

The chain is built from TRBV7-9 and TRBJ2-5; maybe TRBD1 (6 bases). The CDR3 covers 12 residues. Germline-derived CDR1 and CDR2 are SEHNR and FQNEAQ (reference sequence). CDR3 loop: CSGHREGETQYF. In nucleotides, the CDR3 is TGTTCCGGACACAGGGAAGGGGAGACCCAGTACTTC.

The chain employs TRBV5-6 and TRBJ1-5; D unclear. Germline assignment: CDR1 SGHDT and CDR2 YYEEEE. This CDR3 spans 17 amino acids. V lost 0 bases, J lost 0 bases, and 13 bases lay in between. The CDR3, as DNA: TGTGCCAGCAGCTTGGGCACGAGGGCCGATAGCAATCAGCCCCAGCATTTT. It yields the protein CASSLGTRADSNQPQHF.

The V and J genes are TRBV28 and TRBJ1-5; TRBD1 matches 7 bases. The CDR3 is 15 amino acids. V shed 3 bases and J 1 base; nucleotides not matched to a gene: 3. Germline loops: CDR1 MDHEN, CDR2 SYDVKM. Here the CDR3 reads CASSFSGGSNQPQHF. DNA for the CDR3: TGTGCCAGCAGTTTCTCAGGGGGAAGCAATCAGCCCCAGCATTTT.

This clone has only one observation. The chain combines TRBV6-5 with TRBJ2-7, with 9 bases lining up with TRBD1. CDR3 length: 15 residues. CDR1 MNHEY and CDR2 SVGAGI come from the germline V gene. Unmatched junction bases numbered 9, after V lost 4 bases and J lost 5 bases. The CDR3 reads CASSLKGTGIHEQYF. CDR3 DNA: TGTGCCAGCAGTTTGAAAGGGACAGGGATCCACGAGCAGTACTTC.